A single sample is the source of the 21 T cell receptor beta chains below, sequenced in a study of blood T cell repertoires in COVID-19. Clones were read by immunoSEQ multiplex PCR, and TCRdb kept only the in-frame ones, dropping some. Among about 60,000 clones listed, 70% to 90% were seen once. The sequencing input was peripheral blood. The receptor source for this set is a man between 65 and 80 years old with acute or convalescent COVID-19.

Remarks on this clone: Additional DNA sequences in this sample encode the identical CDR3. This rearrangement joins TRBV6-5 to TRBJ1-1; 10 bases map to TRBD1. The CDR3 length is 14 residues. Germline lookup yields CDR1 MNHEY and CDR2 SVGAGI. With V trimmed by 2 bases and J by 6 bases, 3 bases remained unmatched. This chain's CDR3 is CASSYTGQGAEAFF. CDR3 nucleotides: TGTGCCAGCAGTTACACAGGACAGGGGGCTGAAGCTTTCTTT.

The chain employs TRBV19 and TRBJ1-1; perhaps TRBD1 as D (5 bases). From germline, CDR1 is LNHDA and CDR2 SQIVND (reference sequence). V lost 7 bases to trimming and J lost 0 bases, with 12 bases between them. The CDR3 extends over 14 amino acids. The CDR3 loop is CASTGGALNTEAFF. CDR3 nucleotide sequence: TGTGCCAGTACCGGCGGGGCCTTGAACACTGAAGCTTTCTTT. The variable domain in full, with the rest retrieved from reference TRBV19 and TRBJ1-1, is DGGITQSPKYLFRKEGQNVTLSCEQNLNHDAMYWYRQDPGQGLRLIYYSQIVNDFQKGDIAEGYSVSREKKESFPLTVTSAQKNPTAFYLCASTGGALNTEAFFGQGTRLTVV.

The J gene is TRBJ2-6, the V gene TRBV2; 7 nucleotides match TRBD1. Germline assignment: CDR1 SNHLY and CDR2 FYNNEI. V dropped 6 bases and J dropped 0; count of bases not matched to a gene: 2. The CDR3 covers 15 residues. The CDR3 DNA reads TGTGCCAGCAGGGACAGGCGCTCTGGGGCCAACGTCCTGACTTTC. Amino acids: CASRDRRSGANVLTF. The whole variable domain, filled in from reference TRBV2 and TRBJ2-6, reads EPEVTQTPSHQVTQMGQEVILRCVPISNHLYFYWYRQILGQKVEFLVSFYNNEISEKSEIFDDQFSVERPDGSNFTLKIRSTKLEDSAMYFCASRDRRSGANVLTFGAGSRLTVL.

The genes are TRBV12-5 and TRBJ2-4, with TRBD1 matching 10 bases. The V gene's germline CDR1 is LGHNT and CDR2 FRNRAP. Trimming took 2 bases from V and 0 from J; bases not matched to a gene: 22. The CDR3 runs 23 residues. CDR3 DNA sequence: TGTGCTAGTGGTTTGCCCGCCGCCTTCATGTGGACAGGGGGGTGGGTAGCCAAAAACATTCAGTACTTC. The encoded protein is CASGLPAAFMWTGGWVAKNIQYF.

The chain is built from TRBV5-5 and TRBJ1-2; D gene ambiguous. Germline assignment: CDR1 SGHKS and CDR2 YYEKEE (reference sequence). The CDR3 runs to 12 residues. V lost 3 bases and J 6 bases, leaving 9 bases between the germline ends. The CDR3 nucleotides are TGTGCCAGCAGCTATGACCTAGATGGCTACACCTTC. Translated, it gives CASSYDLDGYTF.

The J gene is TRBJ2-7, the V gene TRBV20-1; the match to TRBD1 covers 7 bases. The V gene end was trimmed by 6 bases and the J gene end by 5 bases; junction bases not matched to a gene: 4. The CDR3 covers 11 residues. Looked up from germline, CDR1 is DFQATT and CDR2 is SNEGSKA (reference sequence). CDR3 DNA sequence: TGCAGTGCCGGGGACAGAAACGAGCAGTACTTC. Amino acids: CSAGDRNEQYF.

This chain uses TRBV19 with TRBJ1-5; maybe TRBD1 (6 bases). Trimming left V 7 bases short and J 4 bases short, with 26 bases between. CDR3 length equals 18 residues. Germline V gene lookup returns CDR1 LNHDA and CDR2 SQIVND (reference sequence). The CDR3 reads CASTSRGHSLVLNQPQHF. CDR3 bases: TGTGCCAGTACCTCACGGGGACATAGTCTTGTATTGAATCAGCCCCAGCATTTT. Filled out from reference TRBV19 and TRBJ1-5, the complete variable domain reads DGGITQSPKYLFRKEGQNVTLSCEQNLNHDAMYWYRQDPGQGLRLIYYSQIVNDFQKGDIAEGYSVSREKKESFPLTVTSAQKNPTAFYLCASTSRGHSLVLNQPQHFGDGTRLSIL.

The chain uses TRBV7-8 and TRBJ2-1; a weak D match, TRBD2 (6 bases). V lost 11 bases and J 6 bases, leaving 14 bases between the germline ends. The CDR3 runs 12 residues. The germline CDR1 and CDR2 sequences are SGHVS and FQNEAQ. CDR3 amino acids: CAAGPRGNEQFF. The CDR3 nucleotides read TGTGCCGCGGGACCTCGGGGCAATGAGCAGTTCTTC.

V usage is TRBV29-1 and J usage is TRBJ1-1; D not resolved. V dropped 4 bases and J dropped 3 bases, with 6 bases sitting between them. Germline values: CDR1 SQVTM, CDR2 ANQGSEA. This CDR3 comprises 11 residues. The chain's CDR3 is CSVGRDTEAFF. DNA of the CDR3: TGCAGCGTTGGACGGGACACTGAAGCTTTCTTT.

CDR3 protein: CACGRHAWIGGGGYNEQFF. For the CDR3, the DNA is TGTGCCTGTGGCCGCCACGCTTGGATCGGGGGGGGAGGGTACAATGAGCAGTTCTTC. The chain combines TRBV30 with TRBJ2-1; 8 bases match TRBD2. Germline lookup yields CDR1 GTSNPN and CDR2 SVGIG (reference sequence). J gave up 4 bases and V 6 bases, and 23 bases lay outside the gene matches. This CDR3 region has 19 residues.

The CDR3 is CASSLKLNTEAFF. The CDR3 nucleotides are TGTGCCAGCAGTCTAAAGCTGAACACTGAAGCTTTCTTT. The rearrangement links TRBV11-2 to TRBJ1-1, with no clear D. V was trimmed by 6 bases and J by 0 bases, leaving 8 bases between them. The CDR3 covers 13 residues. The germline gives CDR1 SGHAT, CDR2 FQNNGV.

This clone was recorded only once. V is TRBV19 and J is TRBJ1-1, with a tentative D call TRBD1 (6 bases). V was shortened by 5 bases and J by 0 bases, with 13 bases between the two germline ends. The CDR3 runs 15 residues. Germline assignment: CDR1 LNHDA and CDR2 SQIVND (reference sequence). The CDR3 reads CASSSKGHLNTEAFF. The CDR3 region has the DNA TGTGCCAGTAGTTCCAAGGGACACCTGAACACTGAAGCTTTCTTT.

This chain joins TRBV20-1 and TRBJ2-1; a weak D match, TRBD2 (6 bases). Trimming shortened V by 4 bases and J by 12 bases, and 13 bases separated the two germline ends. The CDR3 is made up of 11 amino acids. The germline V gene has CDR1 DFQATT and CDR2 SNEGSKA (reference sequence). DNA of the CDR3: TGCAGTGCTACCGAGAGGGGAGGGCAGTTCTTC. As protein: CSATERGGQFF.

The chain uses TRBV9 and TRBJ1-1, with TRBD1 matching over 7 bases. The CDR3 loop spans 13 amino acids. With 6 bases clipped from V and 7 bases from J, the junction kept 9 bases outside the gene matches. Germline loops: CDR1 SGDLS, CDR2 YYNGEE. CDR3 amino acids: CASNRGGGGEAFF. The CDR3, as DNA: TGTGCCAGCAACAGAGGGGGCGGAGGTGAAGCTTTCTTT.

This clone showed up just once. The CDR3 coding sequence is TGTGCCACCAGCGCACCAGGACAGGGCCCCAATCAGCCCCAGCATTTT. Encoded protein: CATSAPGQGPNQPQHF. The chain uses TRBV15 and TRBJ1-5, with TRBD1 matching over 8 bases. In germline, CDR1 is LNHNV, CDR2 YYDKDF (reference sequence). This CDR3 has 16 amino acids. After removal of 5 bases from V and 3 bases from J, the junction contained 9 bases not matched to a gene. Drawing the rest from reference TRBV15 and TRBJ1-5, the complete variable domain is DAMVIQNPRYQVTQFGKPVTLSCSQTLNHNVMYWYQQKSSQAPKLLFHYYDKDFNNEADTPDNFQSRRPNTSFCFLDIRSPGLGDTAMYLCATSAPGQGPNQPQHFGDGTRLSIL.

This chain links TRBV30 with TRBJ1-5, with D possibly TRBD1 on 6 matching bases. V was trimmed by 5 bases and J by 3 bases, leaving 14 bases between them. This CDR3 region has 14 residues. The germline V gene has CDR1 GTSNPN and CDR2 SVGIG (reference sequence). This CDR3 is CAWAPGTSNQPQHF. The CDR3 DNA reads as TGTGCCTGGGCCCCCGGGACATCCAATCAGCCCCAGCATTTT.

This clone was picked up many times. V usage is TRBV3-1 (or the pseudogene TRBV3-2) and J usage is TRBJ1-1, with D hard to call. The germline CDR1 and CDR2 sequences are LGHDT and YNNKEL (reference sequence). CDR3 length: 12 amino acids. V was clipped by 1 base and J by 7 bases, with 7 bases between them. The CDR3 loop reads CASSQGEYEAFF. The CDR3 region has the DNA TGTGCCAGCAGCCAAGGAGAGTATGAAGCTTTCTTT.

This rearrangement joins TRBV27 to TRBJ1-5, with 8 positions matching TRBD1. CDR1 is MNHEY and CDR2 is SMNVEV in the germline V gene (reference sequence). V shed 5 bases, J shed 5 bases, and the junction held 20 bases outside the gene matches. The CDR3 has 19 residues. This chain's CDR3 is CASSPGLTGAGISYQPQHF. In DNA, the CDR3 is TGTGCCAGCAGTCCTGGTCTGACAGGGGCCGGTATCTCGTATCAGCCCCAGCATTTT.

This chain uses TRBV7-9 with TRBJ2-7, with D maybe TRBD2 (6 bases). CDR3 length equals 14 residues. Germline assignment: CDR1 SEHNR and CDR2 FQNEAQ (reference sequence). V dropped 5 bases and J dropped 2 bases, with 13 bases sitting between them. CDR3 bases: TGTGCCAGCAGCAGCACCGGGAGAGCCTACGAGCAGTACTTC. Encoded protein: CASSSTGRAYEQYF.

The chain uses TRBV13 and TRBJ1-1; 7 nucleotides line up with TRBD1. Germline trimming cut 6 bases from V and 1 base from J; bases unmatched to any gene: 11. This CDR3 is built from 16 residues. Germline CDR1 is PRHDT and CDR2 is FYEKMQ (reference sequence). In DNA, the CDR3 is TGTGCCAGCAGGGGCTCCGGTAACAGGGGGAACACTGAAGCTTTCTTT. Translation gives CASRGSGNRGNTEAFF.

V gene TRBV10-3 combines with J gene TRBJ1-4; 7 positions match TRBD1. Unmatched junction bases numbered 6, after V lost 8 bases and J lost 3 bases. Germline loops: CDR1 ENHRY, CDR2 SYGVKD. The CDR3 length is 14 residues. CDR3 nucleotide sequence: TGTGCCATCTCCAAGGGACAGTCTAATGAAAAACTGTTTTTT. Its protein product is CAISKGQSNEKLFF.